The clone carrying this T cell receptor (beta chain) occurred a few times. Its cognate antigen is unknown. The sample belongs to a study of cytomegalovirus exposure and HLA in healthy donors. Study-wide points: Links to common viral pathogens appeared, in a later analysis, for several of the most significant clusters. Follow-up analysis found HLA locus-dependent TCR association rates, highest for DRB1 and lowest for HLA-C.

The CDR3 extends over 13 amino acids. Losses at the gene ends were 10 bases for V and 4 bases for J; bases not matched to a gene: 5. The germline CDR1 and CDR2 sequences are SEHNR and FQNEAQ (reference sequence). It was with 60 Vbeta and 13 Jbeta primers that the PCR ran. The table came from immunoSEQ multiplex PCR; TCRdb's copy has only in-frame clones and leaves some out. The data show about 140,000 clones, around 81% seen once. The receptor was derived from a male donor in good health and CMV-seronegative. V usage is TRBV7-9 and J usage is TRBJ2-2; 8 positions match TRBD2. Material for sequencing was PBMCs. The CDR3 DNA sequence: TGTGCCACGGCCGGGAGGGGCACCGGGGAGCTGTTTTTT. Its protein product is CATAGRGTGELFF.